This T cell receptor beta chain was recovered during a study of blood T cell repertoires in COVID-19. Study overall: The study drew acute and convalescent COVID-19 samples from the United States, Italy and Spain. Nucleic acid was either cDNA or gDNA, and it came from T cells, B-cell-depleted T cells, or PBMCs.

In the original workflow: Amplified reference gene primers provided the basis for estimating nucleated cell counts. Measured with immunoSEQ multiplex PCR; TCRdb has only the in-frame clones, and not every one. V and J calls and clone size are as listed in that table; D and trimming were resolved from the DNA. This table has some 250,000 clones, approximately 78% appearing once. V shed 8 bases and J 8 bases; nucleotides not matched to a gene: 11. Germline assignment: CDR1 MNHEY and CDR2 SVGAGI. CDR3 length: 13 residues. Sequencing was performed on peripheral blood. The V gene is TRBV6-5, the J gene TRBJ1-2; 7 nucleotides match TRBD1. This receptor was identified in a woman aged 60-75 years with active or convalescent COVID-19. The chain's CDR3 is CASLSGRGRGYTF. CDR3 sequence (DNA): TGTGCCAGCCTTTCGGGCAGGGGGAGGGGCTACACCTTC.